The 26 T cell receptor beta chains below all came from one sample that was sequenced in a study of human thymus T cells. Some clones are missing from TCRdb's copy, which holds only in-frame ones; the method was immunoSEQ multiplex PCR. The sample lists about 60,000 clones; approximately 93% were seen once. Source material: blood. The receptor set was obtained from a boy in the first two years of life with a congenital heart defect but otherwise immunologically healthy.

The V gene is TRBV11-2, the J gene TRBJ1-1; D is perhaps TRBD1 (6 bases). V was cut by 4 bases and J by 11 bases, with 14 bases left in between. CDR3 length equals 12 residues. Germline CDR1 reads SGHAT; CDR2 reads FQNNGV. CDR3 sequence reads: CASSSPTGRAFF. CDR3 sequence (DNA): TGTGCCAGCAGCTCTCCGACAGGTAGGGCTTTCTTT.

This chain joins TRBV30 and TRBJ2-3; 12 nucleotides align to TRBD2. The CDR3 spans 16 residues. From germline, CDR1 is GTSNPN and CDR2 SVGIG (reference sequence). Germline trimming cut 1 base from V and 5 bases from J; bases unmatched to any gene: 7. CDR3 in amino acids: CAWSGASGGVRDTQYF. The CDR3 DNA is TGTGCCTGGAGTGGGGCTAGCGGGGGGGTAAGAGATACGCAGTATTTT.

The gene calls are TRBV6-1 and TRBJ2-1, with D perhaps matching TRBD1 or TRBD2 (6 bases each). This CDR3 is built from 15 residues. From germline, CDR1 is MNHNS and CDR2 SASEGT. V shed 2 bases and J shed 4 bases, with 12 bases lying between them. The CDR3 reads CASSEMGGSYNEQFF. CDR3 DNA sequence: TGTGCCAGCAGTGAAATGGGGGGCTCTTACAATGAGCAGTTCTTC.

The chain is built from TRBV7-9 and TRBJ2-1; 11 bases align to TRBD2. The CDR3 spans 15 residues. Germline V gene sequence: CDR1 SEHNR, CDR2 FQNEAQ (reference sequence). V lost 6 bases, J lost 4 bases, and 5 bases stayed unmatched. CDR3 protein: CASSQGTSGYNEQFF. As DNA, the CDR3 is TGTGCCAGCAGTCAAGGGACTAGCGGTTACAATGAGCAGTTCTTC. Drawing the rest from reference TRBV7-9 and TRBJ2-1, the complete variable domain is DTGVSQNPRHKITKRGQNVTFRCDPISEHNRLYWYRQTLGQGPEFLTYFQNEAQLEKSRLLSDRFSAERPKGSFSTLEIQRTEQGDSAMYLCASSQGTSGYNEQFFGPGTRLTVL.

The chain couples TRBV19 to TRBJ2-7; D not resolved. The CDR3 length is 15 residues. CDR1 and CDR2 (germline): LNHDA, SQIVND (reference sequence). The V and J ends lost 3 bases and 3 bases respectively, with 15 bases between them. CDR3 region: CASSMQGDPIYEQYF. The CDR3, as DNA: TGTGCCAGTAGTATGCAAGGCGACCCAATCTACGAGCAGTACTTC.

This chain connects TRBV2 to TRBJ2-5; the match to TRBD1 covers 8 bases. V lost 6 bases to trimming and J lost 2 bases; unmatched junction nucleotides: 8. This CDR3 has 15 residues. Germline values: CDR1 SNHLY, CDR2 FYNNEI. The CDR3 region has the DNA TGTGCCAGCAGGGTCGACAGGGGACTTCAAGAGACCCAGTACTTC. Protein product: CASRVDRGLQETQYF.

The chain employs TRBV5-1 and TRBJ2-7; a weak D match, TRBD2 (6 bases). V lost 0 bases and J lost 2, with 18 bases in between. Germline CDR1 reads SGHRS; CDR2 reads YFSETQ. The CDR3 runs to 17 residues. The CDR3 nucleotides read TGCGCCAGCAGCTTGGTACCGACCGGGACTGACACCTACGAGCAGTACTTC. Encoded protein: CASSLVPTGTDTYEQYF.

The chain combines TRBV5-4 with TRBJ2-5; 11 nucleotides agree with TRBD2. This CDR3 is 18 amino acids long. Trimming took 4 bases from V and 0 from J; bases not matched to a gene: 11. Germline CDR1 is SGHNT and CDR2 is YYREEE (reference sequence). CDR3 protein: CASSRRLAGGGYQETQYF. For the CDR3, the DNA is TGTGCCAGCAGCCGGAGGCTAGCGGGAGGAGGGTACCAAGAGACCCAGTACTTC. The full variable domain, rest sourced from reference TRBV5-4 and TRBJ2-5, is ETGVTQSPTHLIKTRGQQVTLRCSSQSGHNTVSWYQQALGQGPQFIFQYYREEENGRGNFPPRFSGLQFPNYSSELNVNALELDDSALYLCASSRRLAGGGYQETQYFGPGTRLLVL.

The V gene is TRBV7-3, the J gene TRBJ1-1; no firm D call. The CDR3 length is 13 residues. The V gene lost 5 bases and the J gene lost 0 bases, with 7 bases spanning the gap. The germline gives CDR1 SGHTA, CDR2 FQGTGA. CDR3 nucleotides: TGTGCCAGCAGCCGTCGGATGAACACTGAAGCTTTCTTT. Amino acids: CASSRRMNTEAFF.

The chain recombines TRBV25-1 with TRBJ1-4, with no clear D. CDR1 and CDR2 from the germline V gene are MGHDK and SYGVNS. This CDR3 contains 11 residues. Trimming shortened V by 9 bases and J by 4 bases, and 6 bases separated the two germline ends. Here the CDR3 reads CASFLNEKLFF. The CDR3 nucleotides read TGTGCCAGTTTCCTTAATGAAAAACTGTTTTTT. Supplemented by reference TRBV25-1 and TRBJ1-4, the full variable domain reads EADIYQTPRYLVIGTGKKITLECSQTMGHDKMYWYQQDPGMELHLIHYSYGVNSTEKGDLSSESTVSRIRTEHFPLTLESARPSHTSQYLCASFLNEKLFFGSGTQLSVL.

The chain links TRBV29-1 to TRBJ2-3; 7 bases fit TRBD2. The length of the CDR3 is 11 residues. From germline, CDR1 is SQVTM and CDR2 ANQGSEA. V lost 3 bases and J lost 6; bases outside the gene matches: 0. The DNA for the CDR3 is TGCAGCGTTGAGGGGGGGGATACGCAGTATTTT. Translating gives CSVEGGDTQYF.

By sample fraction, this clone is medium-sized. This chain connects TRBV5-1 to TRBJ1-1; D is possibly TRBD1 (6 bases). The CDR3 totals 13 residues. Germline V gene lookup returns CDR1 SGHRS and CDR2 YFSETQ. V dropped 3 bases and J dropped 4 bases, with 10 bases sitting between them. CDR3 sequence reads: CASSSYRATEAFF. In DNA form, the CDR3 reads TGCGCCAGCAGCTCTTACAGGGCCACTGAAGCTTTCTTT.

The CDR3 bases are TGTGCCAGCAGTATAGGGGACGAGCAGTACTTC. Protein sequence: CASSIGDEQYF. The gene calls are TRBV6-6 and TRBJ2-7; possible D gene TRBD1, 5 bases. Between the trimmed V and J ends, which lost 5 bases and 5 bases, there was a span of 7 bases. This CDR3 has 11 amino acids. CDR1 is MNHNY and CDR2 is SVGAGI in the germline V gene (reference sequence).

This clone was seen just once. The rearrangement joins TRBV18 to TRBJ2-2; TRBD1 is a possible D gene (5 bases). Trimming removed 2 bases at V and 4 bases at J, with 5 bases between. The germline CDR1 and CDR2 sequences are KGHSH and LQKENI. There are 13 residues in the CDR3. The CDR3 loop is CASSPGATGELFF. CDR3 sequence (DNA): TGTGCCAGCTCACCAGGGGCCACCGGGGAGCTGTTTTTT. Together with reference TRBV18 and TRBJ2-2, the CDR3 gives the full variable domain: NAGVMQNPRHLVRRRGQEARLRCSPMKGHSHVYWYRQLPEEGLKFMVYLQKENIIDESGMPKERFSAEFPKEGPSILRIQQVVRGDSAAYFCASSPGATGELFFGEGSRLTVL.

The chain recombines TRBV2 with TRBJ2-1; D is perhaps TRBD2 (6 bases). Germline assignment: CDR1 SNHLY and CDR2 FYNNEI. This CDR3 spans 13 amino acids. The V gene lost 3 bases and the J gene lost 5 bases, with 8 bases spanning the gap. DNA for the CDR3: TGTGCCAGCAGTGAGCGGGGCCACAATGAGCAGTTCTTC. This gives the protein CASSERGHNEQFF.

The chain is built from TRBV28 and TRBJ1-1, with 10 bases lining up with TRBD1. This CDR3 is 15 amino acids long. The germline V gene encodes CDR1 MDHEN and CDR2 SYDVKM. Trimming at V came to 5 bases and at J to 3 bases, leaving 6 bases not matched to a gene. The CDR3 loop reads CASSHTGTGDTEAFF. The CDR3, as DNA: TGTGCCAGCAGTCATACCGGGACAGGGGACACTGAAGCTTTCTTT.

The genes are TRBV4-1 and TRBJ1-3, with a tentative D call TRBD1 (6 bases). CDR1 is MGHRA and CDR2 is YSYEKL in the germline V gene. The CDR3 runs 16 residues. Trimming left V 4 bases short and J 2 bases short, with 15 bases between. CDR3 loop: CASSRTQGRAGNTIYF. In DNA form, the CDR3 reads TGCGCCAGCAGCCGAACACAGGGTCGAGCTGGAAACACCATATATTTT.

The chain combines TRBV25-1 with TRBJ1-3; perhaps TRBD1 as D (6 bases). V lost 6 bases and J lost 4, with 7 bases in between. CDR3 length: 12 residues. Germline V gene lookup returns CDR1 MGHDK and CDR2 SYGVNS. The CDR3 region has the DNA TGTGCCAGCAGAAGGGGGGGAAACACCATATATTTT. This sequence encodes CASRRGGNTIYF.

The J gene is TRBJ2-3, the V gene TRBV7-9; D could derive from TRBD1 or TRBD2 (5 bases each). CDR1 is SEHNR and CDR2 is FQNEAQ in the germline V gene (reference sequence). The CDR3 contains 13 residues. Trimming left V 0 bases short and J 4 bases short, with 5 bases between. The CDR3 DNA sequence: TGTGCCAGCAGCTTAGCGGGGGCAGATACGCAGTATTTT. Protein sequence: CASSLAGADTQYF.

V and J are TRBV13 and TRBJ1-1; possibly TRBD1 for D (6 bases). Trimming took 3 bases from V and 0 from J, leaving 11 bases between them. Germline V gene lookup returns CDR1 PRHDT and CDR2 FYEKMQ (reference sequence). CDR3 length: 15 amino acids. Here the CDR3 reads CASSFIRGLNTEAFF. The CDR3 DNA is TGTGCCAGCAGCTTCATCAGGGGCTTGAACACTGAAGCTTTCTTT. The whole variable domain, remainder taken from reference TRBV13 and TRBJ1-1, is AAGVIQSPRHLIKEKRETATLKCYPIPRHDTVYWYQQGPGQDPQFLISFYEKMQSDKGSIPDRFSAQQFSDYHSELNMSSLELGDSALYFCASSFIRGLNTEAFFGQGTRLTVV.

The chain couples TRBV9 to TRBJ2-3; 8 bases are shared with TRBD1. V shed 3 bases and J 7 bases; nucleotides not matched to a gene: 1. Germline-derived CDR1 and CDR2 are SGDLS and YYNGEE. This CDR3 comprises 12 residues. The CDR3 region has the DNA TGTGCCAGCAGCGGACAGGGGTATACGCAGTATTTT. This gives the protein CASSGQGYTQYF.

This chain joins TRBV19 and TRBJ1-5; no clear D gene. The V end lost 5 bases, the J end lost 6 bases, and 8 bases lay between the germline ends. The germline gives CDR1 LNHDA, CDR2 SQIVND (reference sequence). The CDR3 loop spans 12 amino acids. This CDR3 is CASSPRLQPQHF. In nucleotides, the CDR3 is TGTGCCAGTAGTCCCCGACTTCAGCCCCAGCATTTT.

J is TRBJ2-7 and V is TRBV27, with TRBD2 matching over 12 bases. V shed 10 bases, J shed 3 bases, and the junction held 16 bases outside the gene matches. CDR3 size: 17 residues. In germline, CDR1 is MNHEY, CDR2 SMNVEV (reference sequence). The CDR3 region has the DNA TGTGCCACTCATGGGCTAGCGGGAGGGGTTGGGAACTACGAGCAGTACTTC. This sequence encodes CATHGLAGGVGNYEQYF.

The gene calls are TRBV5-5 and TRBJ2-5; D gene unclear. The germline V gene encodes CDR1 SGHKS and CDR2 YYEKEE (reference sequence). The CDR3 has 13 residues. The V end lost 0 bases, the J end lost 1 base, and 4 bases lay between the germline ends. As DNA, the CDR3 is TGTGCCAGCAGCTTGGCCTCCCAAGAGACCCAGTACTTC. It yields the protein CASSLASQETQYF.

The genes are TRBV14 and TRBJ2-3; TRBD2 agrees at 8 bases. Trimming at V came to 4 bases and at J to 3 bases, leaving 6 bases not matched to a gene. CDR3 length: 15 residues. Germline CDR1 is SGHDN and CDR2 is FVKESK. This CDR3 reads CASSPTGLATDTQYF. The CDR3 region has the DNA TGTGCCAGCAGCCCAACCGGACTAGCTACAGATACGCAGTATTTT.

V and J are TRBV19 and TRBJ1-2, with TRBD1 matching over 7 bases. Germline CDR1 LNHDA, CDR2 SQIVND (reference sequence). The V gene end was trimmed by 5 bases and the J gene end by 2 bases; junction bases not matched to a gene: 8. This CDR3 has 15 amino acids. The CDR3 region has the DNA TGTGCCAGTAGTCCCGCAGGGGGGACGAACTATGGCTACACCTTC. It yields the protein CASSPAGGTNYGYTF. Variable domain in full (rest from reference TRBV19 and TRBJ1-2): DGGITQSPKYLFRKEGQNVTLSCEQNLNHDAMYWYRQDPGQGLRLIYYSQIVNDFQKGDIAEGYSVSREKKESFPLTVTSAQKNPTAFYLCASSPAGGTNYGYTFGSGTRLTVV.